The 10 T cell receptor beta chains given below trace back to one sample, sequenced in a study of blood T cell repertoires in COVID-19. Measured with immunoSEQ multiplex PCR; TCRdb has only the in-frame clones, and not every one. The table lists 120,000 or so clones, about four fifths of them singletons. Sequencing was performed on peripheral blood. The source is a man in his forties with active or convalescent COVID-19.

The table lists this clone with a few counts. The chain's CDR3 is CAWEKTPAVPEAFF. The CDR3 bases are TGTGCCTGGGAAAAGACACCGGCTGTCCCTGAAGCTTTCTTT. The chain carries TRBV30 and TRBJ1-1; D not resolved. Trimming removed 5 bases at V and 6 bases at J, with 19 bases between. The germline gives CDR1 GTSNPN, CDR2 SVGIG (reference sequence). The CDR3 extends over 14 amino acids.

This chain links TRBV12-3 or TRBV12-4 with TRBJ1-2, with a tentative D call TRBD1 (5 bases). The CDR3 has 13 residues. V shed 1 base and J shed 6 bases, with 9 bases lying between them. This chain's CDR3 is CASSLGQSDGYTF. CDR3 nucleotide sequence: TGTGCCAGCAGTTTAGGACAGAGCGATGGCTACACCTTC.

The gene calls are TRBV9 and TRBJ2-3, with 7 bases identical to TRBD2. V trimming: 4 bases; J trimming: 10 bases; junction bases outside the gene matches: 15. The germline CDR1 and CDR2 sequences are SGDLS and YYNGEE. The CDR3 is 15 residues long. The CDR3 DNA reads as TGTGCCAGCAGCCCCGAAGGAGCTAGCGGCGGGCCGCAGTATTTT. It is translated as CASSPEGASGGPQYF.

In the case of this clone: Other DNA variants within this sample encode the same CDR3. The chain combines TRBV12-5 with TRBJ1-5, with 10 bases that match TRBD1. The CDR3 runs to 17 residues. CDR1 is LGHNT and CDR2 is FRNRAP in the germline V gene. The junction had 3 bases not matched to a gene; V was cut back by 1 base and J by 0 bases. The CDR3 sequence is CASGLGQGAYSNQPQHF. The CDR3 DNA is TGTGCTAGTGGTTTGGGACAGGGGGCTTATAGCAATCAGCCCCAGCATTTT.

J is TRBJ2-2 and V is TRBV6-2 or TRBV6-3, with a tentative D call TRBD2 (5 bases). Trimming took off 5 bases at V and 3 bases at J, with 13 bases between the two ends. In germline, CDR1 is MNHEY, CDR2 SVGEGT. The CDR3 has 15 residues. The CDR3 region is CASSRLLRDTGELFF. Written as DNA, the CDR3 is TGTGCCAGCAGTCGACTGTTGCGGGACACCGGGGAGCTGTTTTTT.

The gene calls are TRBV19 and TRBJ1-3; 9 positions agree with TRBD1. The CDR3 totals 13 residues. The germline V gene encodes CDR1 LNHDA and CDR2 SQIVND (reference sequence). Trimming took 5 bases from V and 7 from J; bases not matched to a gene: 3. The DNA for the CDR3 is TGTGCCAGTAGTGGACAGGGGTGGAACACCATATATTTT. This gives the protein CASSGQGWNTIYF.

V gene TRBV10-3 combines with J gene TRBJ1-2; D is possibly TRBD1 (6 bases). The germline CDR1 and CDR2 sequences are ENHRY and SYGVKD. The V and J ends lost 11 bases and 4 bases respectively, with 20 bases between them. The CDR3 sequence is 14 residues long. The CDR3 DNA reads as TGTGCCTCTCAAGGGGGGGGTTCCAGCTATGGCTACACCTTC. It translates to CASQGGGSSYGYTF.

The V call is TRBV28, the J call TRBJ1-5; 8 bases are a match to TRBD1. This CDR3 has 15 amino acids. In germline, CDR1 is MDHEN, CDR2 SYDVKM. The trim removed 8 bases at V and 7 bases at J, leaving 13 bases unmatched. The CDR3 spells CASDNRQGLWQPQHF. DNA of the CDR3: TGTGCCAGCGACAACCGACAGGGGCTTTGGCAGCCCCAGCATTTT.

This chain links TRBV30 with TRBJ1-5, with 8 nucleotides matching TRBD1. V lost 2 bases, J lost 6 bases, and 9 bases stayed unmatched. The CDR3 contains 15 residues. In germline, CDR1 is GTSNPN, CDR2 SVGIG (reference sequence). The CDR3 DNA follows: TGTGCCTGGAGTCTCAGGGGGCGCGTCGGTCAGCCCCAGCATTTT. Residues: CAWSLRGRVGQPQHF.

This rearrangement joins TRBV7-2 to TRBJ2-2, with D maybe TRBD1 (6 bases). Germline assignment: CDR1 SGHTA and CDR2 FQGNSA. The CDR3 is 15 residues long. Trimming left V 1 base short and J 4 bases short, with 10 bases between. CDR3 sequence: CASSLDLRGTGELFF. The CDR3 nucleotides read TGTGCCAGCAGCTTAGATCTCAGGGGCACCGGGGAGCTGTTTTTT.